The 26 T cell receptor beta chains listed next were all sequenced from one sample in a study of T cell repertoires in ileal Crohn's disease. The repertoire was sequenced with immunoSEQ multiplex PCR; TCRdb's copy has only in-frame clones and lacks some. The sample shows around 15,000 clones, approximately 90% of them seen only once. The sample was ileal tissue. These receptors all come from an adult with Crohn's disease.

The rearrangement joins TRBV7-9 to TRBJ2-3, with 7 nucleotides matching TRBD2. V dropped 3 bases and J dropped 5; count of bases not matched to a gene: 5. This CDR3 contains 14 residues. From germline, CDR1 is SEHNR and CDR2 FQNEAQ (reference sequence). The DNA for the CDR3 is TGTGCCAGCAGCTTGAACGGGAGGTTAGATACGCAGTATTTT. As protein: CASSLNGRLDTQYF.

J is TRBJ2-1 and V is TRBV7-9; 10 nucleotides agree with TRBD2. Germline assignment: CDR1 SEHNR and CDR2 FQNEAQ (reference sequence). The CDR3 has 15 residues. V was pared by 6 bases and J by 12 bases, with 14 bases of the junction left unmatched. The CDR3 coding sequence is TGTGCCAGCAGTTCCACCGGGACTAGCGTCATTGTGCAGTTCTTC. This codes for CASSSTGTSVIVQFF. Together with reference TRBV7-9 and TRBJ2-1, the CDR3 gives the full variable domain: DTGVSQNPRHKITKRGQNVTFRCDPISEHNRLYWYRQTLGQGPEFLTYFQNEAQLEKSRLLSDRFSAERPKGSFSTLEIQRTEQGDSAMYLCASSSTGTSVIVQFFGPGTRLTVL.

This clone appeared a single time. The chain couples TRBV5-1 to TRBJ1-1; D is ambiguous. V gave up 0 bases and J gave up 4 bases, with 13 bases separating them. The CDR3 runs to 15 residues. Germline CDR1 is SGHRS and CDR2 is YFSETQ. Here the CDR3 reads CASSLVAGMGTEAFF. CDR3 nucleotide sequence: TGCGCCAGCAGCTTGGTCGCGGGGATGGGCACTGAAGCTTTCTTT.

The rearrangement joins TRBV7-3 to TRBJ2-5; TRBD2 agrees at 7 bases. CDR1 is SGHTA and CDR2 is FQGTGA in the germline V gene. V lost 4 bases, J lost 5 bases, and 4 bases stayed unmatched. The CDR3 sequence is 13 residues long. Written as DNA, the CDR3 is TGTGCCAGCAGCTCGCGGGGGTTGGAGACCCAGTACTTC. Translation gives CASSSRGLETQYF.

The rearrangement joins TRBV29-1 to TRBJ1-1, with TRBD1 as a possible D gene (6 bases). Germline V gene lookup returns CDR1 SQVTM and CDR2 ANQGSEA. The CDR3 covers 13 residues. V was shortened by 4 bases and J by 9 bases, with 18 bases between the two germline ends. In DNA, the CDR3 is TGCAGCGTTGTCAGGGGCGCCCAGGGAAAAGCTTTCTTT. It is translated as CSVVRGAQGKAFF.

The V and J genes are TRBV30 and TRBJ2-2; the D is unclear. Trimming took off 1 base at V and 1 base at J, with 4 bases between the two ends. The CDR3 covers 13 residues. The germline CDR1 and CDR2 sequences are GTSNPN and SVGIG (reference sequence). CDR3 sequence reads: CAWSGRNTGELFF. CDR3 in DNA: TGTGCCTGGAGTGGTCGGAACACCGGGGAGCTGTTTTTT.

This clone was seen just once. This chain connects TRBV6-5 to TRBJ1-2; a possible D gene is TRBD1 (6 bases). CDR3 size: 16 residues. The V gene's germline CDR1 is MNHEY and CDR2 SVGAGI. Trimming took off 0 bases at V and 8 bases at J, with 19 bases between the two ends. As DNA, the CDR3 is TGTGCCAGCAGTTACTCCCGGGACACGAGGGTGGGGGGCTACACCTTC. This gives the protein CASSYSRDTRVGGYTF.

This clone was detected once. The CDR3 sequence: CASSLAGYSYEQYF. CDR3 nucleotides: TGTGCCAGCAGTCTAGCGGGGTACTCCTACGAGCAGTACTTC. This rearrangement joins TRBV6-5 to TRBJ2-7, with 9 bases that match TRBD2. This CDR3 is 14 amino acids long. The junction had 2 bases not matched to a gene; V was cut back by 5 bases and J by 0 bases. Germline V gene sequence: CDR1 MNHEY, CDR2 SVGAGI.

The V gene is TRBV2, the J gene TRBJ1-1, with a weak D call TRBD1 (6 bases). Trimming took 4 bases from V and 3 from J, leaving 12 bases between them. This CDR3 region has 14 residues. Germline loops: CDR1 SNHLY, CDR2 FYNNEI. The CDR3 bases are TGTGCCAGCAGTGTTTGGGGGCAGGACACTGAAGCTTTCTTT. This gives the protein CASSVWGQDTEAFF.

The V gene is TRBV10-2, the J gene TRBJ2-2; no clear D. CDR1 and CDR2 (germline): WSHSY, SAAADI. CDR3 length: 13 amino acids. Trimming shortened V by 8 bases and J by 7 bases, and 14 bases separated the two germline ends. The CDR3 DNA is TGCGCCAGCTGCGGCCGGCAAGGCGGGGAGCTGTTTTTT. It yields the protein CASCGRQGGELFF.

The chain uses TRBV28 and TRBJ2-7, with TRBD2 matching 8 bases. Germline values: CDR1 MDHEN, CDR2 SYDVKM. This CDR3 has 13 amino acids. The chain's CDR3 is CAVTSGSSYEQYF. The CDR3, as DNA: TGTGCTGTGACCAGCGGGAGTTCCTACGAGCAGTACTTC. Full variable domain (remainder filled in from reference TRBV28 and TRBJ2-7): DVKVTQSSRYLVKRTGEKVFLECVQDMDHENMFWYRQDPGLGLRLIYFSYDVKMKEKGDIPEGYSVSREKKERFSLILESASTNQTSMYLCAVTSGSSYEQYFGPGTRLTVT.

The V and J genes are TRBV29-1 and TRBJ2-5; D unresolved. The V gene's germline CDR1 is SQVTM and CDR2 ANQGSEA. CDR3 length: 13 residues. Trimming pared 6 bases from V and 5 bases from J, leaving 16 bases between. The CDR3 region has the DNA TGCAGCGTCCTGAAACCAGGCCGGGAGACCCAGTACTTC. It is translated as CSVLKPGRETQYF. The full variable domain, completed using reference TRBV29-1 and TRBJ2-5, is SAVISQKPSRDICQRGTSLTIQCQVDSQVTMMFWYRQQPGQSLTLIATANQGSEATYESGFVIDKFPISRPNLTFSTLTVSNMSPEDSSIYLCSVLKPGRETQYFGPGTRLLVL.

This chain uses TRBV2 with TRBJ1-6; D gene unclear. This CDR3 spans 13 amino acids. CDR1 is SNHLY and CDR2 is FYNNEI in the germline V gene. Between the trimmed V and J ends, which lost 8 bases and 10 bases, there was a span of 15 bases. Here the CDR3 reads CASLIVRESPLHF. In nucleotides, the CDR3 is TGTGCCAGCTTAATAGTTAGAGAATCACCCCTCCACTTT.

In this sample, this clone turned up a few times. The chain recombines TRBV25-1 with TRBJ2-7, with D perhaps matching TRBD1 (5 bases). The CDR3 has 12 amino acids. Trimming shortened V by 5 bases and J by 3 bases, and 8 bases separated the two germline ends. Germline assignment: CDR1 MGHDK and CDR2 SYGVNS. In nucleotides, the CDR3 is TGTGCCAGCAGTAAACAGGACTACGAGCAGTACTTC. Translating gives CASSKQDYEQYF.

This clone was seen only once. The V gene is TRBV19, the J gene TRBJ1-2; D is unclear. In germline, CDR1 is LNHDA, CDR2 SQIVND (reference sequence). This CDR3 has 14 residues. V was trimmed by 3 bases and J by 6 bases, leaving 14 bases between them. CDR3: CASSITGKADGYTF. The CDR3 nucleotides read TGTGCCAGTAGTATTACGGGCAAAGCGGATGGCTACACCTTC.

Here the CDR3 reads CASSSRGPGEKLFF. CDR3 sequence (DNA): TGCGCCAGCAGCTCCAGGGGGCCGGGTGAAAAACTGTTTTTT. The rearrangement joins TRBV5-1 to TRBJ1-4; 8 bases are a match to TRBD1. In germline, CDR1 is SGHRS, CDR2 YFSETQ. J lost 7 bases, V lost 3 bases, and 5 bases had no gene match. The CDR3 has 14 amino acids.

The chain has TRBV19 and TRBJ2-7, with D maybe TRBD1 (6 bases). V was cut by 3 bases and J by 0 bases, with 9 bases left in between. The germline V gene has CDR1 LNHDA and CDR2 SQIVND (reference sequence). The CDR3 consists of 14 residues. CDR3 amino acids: CASSINRASYEQYF. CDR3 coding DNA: TGTGCCAGTAGTATTAACAGGGCCTCCTACGAGCAGTACTTC.

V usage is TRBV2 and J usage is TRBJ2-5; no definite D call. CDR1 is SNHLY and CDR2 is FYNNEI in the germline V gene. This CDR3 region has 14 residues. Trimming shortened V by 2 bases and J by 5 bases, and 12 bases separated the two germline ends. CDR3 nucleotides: TGTGCCAGCAGTGAACTTCAATCTACTGAGACCCAGTACTTC. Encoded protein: CASSELQSTETQYF.

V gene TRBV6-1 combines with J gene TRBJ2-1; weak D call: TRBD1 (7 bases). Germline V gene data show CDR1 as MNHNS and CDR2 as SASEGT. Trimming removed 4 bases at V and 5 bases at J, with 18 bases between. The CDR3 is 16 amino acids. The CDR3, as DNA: TGTGCCAGCAGTGTCTCCCGGCCCAGGGGGGACAATGAGCAGTTCTTC. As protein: CASSVSRPRGDNEQFF.

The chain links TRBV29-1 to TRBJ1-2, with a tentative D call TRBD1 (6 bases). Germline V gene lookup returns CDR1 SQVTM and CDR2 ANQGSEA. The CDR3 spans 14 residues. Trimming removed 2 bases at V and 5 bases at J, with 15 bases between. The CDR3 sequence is CSVESQRQAYGYTF. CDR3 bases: TGCAGCGTTGAATCCCAAAGACAGGCTTATGGCTACACCTTC.

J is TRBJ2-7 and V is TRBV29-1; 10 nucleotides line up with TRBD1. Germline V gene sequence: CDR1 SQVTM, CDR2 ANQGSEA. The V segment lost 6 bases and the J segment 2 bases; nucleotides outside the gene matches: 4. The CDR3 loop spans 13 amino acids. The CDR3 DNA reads TGCAGCGTGGGACAGGGGCCCCCCTACGAGCAGTACTTC. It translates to CSVGQGPPYEQYF.

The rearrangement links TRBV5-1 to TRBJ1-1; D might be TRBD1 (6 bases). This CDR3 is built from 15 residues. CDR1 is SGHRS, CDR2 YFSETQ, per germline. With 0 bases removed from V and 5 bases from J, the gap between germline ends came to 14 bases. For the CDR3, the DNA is TGCGCCAGCAGCTTGGCGGGGGGGCTGGGTACTGAAGCTTTCTTT. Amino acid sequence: CASSLAGGLGTEAFF.

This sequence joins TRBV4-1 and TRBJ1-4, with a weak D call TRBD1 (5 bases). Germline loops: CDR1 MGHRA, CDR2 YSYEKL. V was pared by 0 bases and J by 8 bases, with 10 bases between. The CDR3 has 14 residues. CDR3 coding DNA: TGCGCCAGCAGCCAAGAACAGGCTTTGGAAAAACTGTTTTTT. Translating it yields CASSQEQALEKLFF.

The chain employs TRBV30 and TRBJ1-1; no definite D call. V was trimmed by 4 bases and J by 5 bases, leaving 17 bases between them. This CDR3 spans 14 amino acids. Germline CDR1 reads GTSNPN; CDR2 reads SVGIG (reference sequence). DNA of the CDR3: TGTGCCTGGACGCGTACACGGTCGGGTACTGAAGCTTTCTTT. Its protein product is CAWTRTRSGTEAFF.

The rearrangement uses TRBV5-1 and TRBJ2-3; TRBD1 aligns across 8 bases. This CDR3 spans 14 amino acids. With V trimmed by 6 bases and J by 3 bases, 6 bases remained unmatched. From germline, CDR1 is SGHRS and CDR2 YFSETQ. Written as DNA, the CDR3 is TGCGCCAGCATGTGGACAGGGAAGACAGATACGCAGTATTTT. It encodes CASMWTGKTDTQYF.

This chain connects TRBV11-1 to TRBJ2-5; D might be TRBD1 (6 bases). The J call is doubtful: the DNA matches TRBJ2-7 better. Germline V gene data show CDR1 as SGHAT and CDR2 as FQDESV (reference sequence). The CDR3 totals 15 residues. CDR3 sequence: CASSLTGTGAYEQYF. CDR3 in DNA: TGTGCCAGCAGCTTAACAGGGACCGGTGCCTACGAGCAGTACTTC.